Below are 31 T cell receptor beta chains sequenced from a single sample in a study of Graves' ophthalmopathy and Graves' hyperthyroidism. The authors amplified TCR beta CDR3 regions, and they did so from RNA transcripts for repertoire sequencing. The first round was an RT-PCR with HTBI primers, and the second round was a multiplex PCR. TCRdb itself ran the multiplex PCR reads through MiXCR, one entry per CDR3 protein. The sample contains about 740,000 distinct CDR3 sequences, 40% of which appear only once. Sequences were obtained from peripheral blood. These receptors were collected from an adult man with Graves' ophthalmopathy.

A word on this clonotype: A read error may be the cause here, since a much bigger clone is one base away. This sequence joins TRBV5-1 and TRBJ2-6; TRBD1 might be the D (5 bases). The germline V gene has CDR1 SGHRS and CDR2 YFSETQ. This CDR3 has 16 residues. CDR3: CASSPWSTSGANVLAF. The CDR3 DNA reads TGCGCCAGCAGCCCCTGGTCCACCTCTGGGGCCAACGTCCTGGCTTTC.

Of note for this clonotype: The conserved final phenylalanine or tryptophan is absent from the CDR3, which likely points to a read error. The limits of the CDR3 on the DNA are not certain, so only TCRdb's listed CDR3 is given. The chain recombines TRBV5-4 with TRBJ1-2; TRBD1, the table's D call, was not compared with the DNA. Including both end residues, the CDR3 is 13 amino acids long. Germline V gene data show CDR1 as SGHNT and CDR2 as YYREEE (reference sequence). The CDR3: CSSSLWGNLGQDE.

Of note for this clonotype: The germline gene is not matched at one end of the junction; a read error may be the cause. The chain joins TRBV2 to TRBJ1-6; possible D gene TRBD1, 5 bases. The CDR3 runs to 15 residues. In germline, CDR1 is SNHLY, CDR2 FYNNEI. CDR3 sequence: CASRAGRRADSPLHF. In DNA, the CDR3 is TGTGCTAGCAGGGCCGGGCGCAGGGCGGATTCACCCCTCCACTTT.

The rearrangement links TRBV10-1 to TRBJ2-7; 10 bases are a match to TRBD2. CDR1 WNHNN and CDR2 SYGVQD come from the germline V gene (reference sequence). V dropped 4 bases and J dropped 11; count of bases not matched to a gene: 11. CDR3 length: 14 amino acids. The CDR3, as DNA: TGCGCCAGCAGTGCTAGCGGGAGTTTATCCGGGGAGTACTTC. Translated, it gives CASSASGSLSGEYF.

This clonotype was seen a few times. The CDR3 DNA reads TGTGCCAGCACGGCAGGGATAAGGTCACCCCTCCACTTT. It yields the protein CASTAGIRSPLHF. The rearrangement uses TRBV7-2 and TRBJ1-6; possible D gene TRBD1, 5 bases. Germline V gives CDR1 SGHTA, CDR2 FQGNSA. Trimming left V 7 bases short and J 10 bases short, with 14 bases between. The CDR3 runs to 13 residues.

In its sample, this clonotype was seen once. The gene calls are TRBV15 and TRBJ1-5; TRBD1 matches at 11 bases. The CDR3 has 18 amino acids. Germline lookup yields CDR1 LNHNV and CDR2 YYDKDF (reference sequence). After removal of 0 bases from V and 1 base from J, the junction contained 5 bases not matched to a gene. CDR3 coding DNA: TGTGCCACCAGCAGAGATCGGACAGGGGGCGGGAGCAATCAGCCCCAGCATTTT. It codes for CATSRDRTGGGSNQPQHF.

The chain is built from TRBV15 and TRBJ1-1; D not certain. Germline loops: CDR1 LNHNV, CDR2 YYDKDF (reference sequence). Trimming took off 0 bases at V and 9 bases at J, with 5 bases between the two ends. This CDR3 contains 11 residues. The chain's CDR3 is CATSRETQAFF. In nucleotides, the CDR3 is TGTGCCACCAGCAGAGAGACTCAAGCTTTCTTT.

This clonotype was observed at least ten times. The CDR3 protein is CASSWDRLDTEAFF. The CDR3 DNA reads TGTGCCAGCAGTTGGGACAGGCTGGACACTGAAGCTTTCTTT. The rearrangement joins TRBV2 to TRBJ1-1, with 8 bases aligning to TRBD1. Germline V gene lookup returns CDR1 SNHLY and CDR2 FYNNEI. With V trimmed by 5 bases and J by 3 bases, 5 bases remained unmatched. The CDR3 sequence is 14 residues long.

This clonotype was counted ten times or more. The chain carries TRBV7-6 and TRBJ1-4; the D is unclear. Germline V gene data show CDR1 as SGHVS and CDR2 as FNYEAQ. CDR3 length: 18 residues. V lost 1 base and J lost 6, with 21 bases in between. The CDR3 bases are TGTGCCAGCAGCTTAGTCCAAAGGTCGGCTACACGGGATGAAAAACTGTTTTTT. Amino acid sequence: CASSLVQRSATRDEKLFF.

This clonotype turned up a few times. Relative to the germline gene, one junction end is altered; a read error may explain this. This sequence joins TRBV5-1 and TRBJ2-2; D possibly corresponds to TRBD1 (7 bases). Germline V gene sequence: CDR1 SGHRS, CDR2 YFSETQ. The CDR3 runs to 17 residues. Here the CDR3 reads CASSEGGTAANTGELFF. Written as DNA, the CDR3 is TGTGCCAGCAGCGAAGGCGGGACAGCCGCGAACACCGGGGAGCTGTTTTTT.

There are a few counts of this clonotype. This chain joins TRBV19 and TRBJ1-1, with 8 bases lining up with TRBD1. The CDR3 covers 16 residues. Germline V CDR1 and CDR2: LNHDA, SQIVND (reference sequence). Trimming at V came to 5 bases and at J to 2 bases, leaving 10 bases not matched to a gene. The CDR3 loop reads CASSRKTGAPNTEAFF. The CDR3 nucleotides are TGTGCCAGTAGTCGAAAGACAGGGGCCCCAAACACTGAAGCTTTCTTT.

This clonotype was observed many times. The genes are TRBV7-9 and TRBJ2-7; TRBD1 matches at 7 bases. The CDR3 is made up of 13 amino acids. Germline assignment: CDR1 SEHNR and CDR2 FQNEAQ (reference sequence). With 5 bases clipped from V and 6 bases from J, the junction kept 7 bases outside the gene matches. This CDR3 is CASSPRTGPEQYF. The CDR3 nucleotides are TGTGCCAGCAGCCCAAGGACAGGACCCGAGCAGTACTTC.

Ten or more counts support this clonotype. The gene calls are TRBV10-3 and TRBJ1-3, with a tentative D call TRBD1 (6 bases). V lost 11 bases and J lost 0, with 14 bases in between. The germline gives CDR1 ENHRY, CDR2 SYGVKD. This CDR3 is 14 amino acids long. In nucleotides, the CDR3 is TGTGCCTCCCGACAGGTATCCTCTGGAAACACCATATATTTT. This translates into CASRQVSSGNTIYF.

V gene TRBV14 combines with J gene TRBJ2-2, with 10 bases identical to TRBD2. The V and J ends lost 4 bases and 2 bases, in that order; junction bases with no gene match: 7. The CDR3 is made up of 17 amino acids. Per the germline V gene, CDR1 is SGHDN and CDR2 is FVKESK. DNA of the CDR3: TGTGCCAGCAGCCCGTCCACTAGCGGGGCAAACACCGGGGAGCTGTTTTTT. It encodes CASSPSTSGANTGELFF.

About this clonotype itself: A read error is likely, as this CDR3 ends without the conserved phenylalanine or tryptophan. This sequence joins TRBV4-3 and TRBJ1-2, with 9 bases matching TRBD1. Germline V lookup: CDR1 LGHNA, CDR2 YSLEER. J gave up 0 bases and V 4 bases, and 6 bases lay outside the gene matches. The CDR3 covers 16 residues. This CDR3 is CASSRTGVLANYGYTL. CDR3 coding DNA: TGCGCCAGCAGCCGGACAGGGGTCCTCGCTAACTATGGCTACACCCTC.

This clonotype was counted between two and nine times. The chain is built from TRBV6-6 and TRBJ1-2; 9 bases are shared with TRBD1. V trimming: 5 bases; J trimming: 5 bases; junction bases outside the gene matches: 9. Germline V lookup: CDR1 MNHNY, CDR2 SVGAGI (reference sequence). The CDR3 sequence is 15 residues long. The CDR3, as DNA: TGTGCCAGCAGTGTATCCGGGACAGGGATATATGGCTACACCTTC. Protein product: CASSVSGTGIYGYTF.

The rearrangement joins TRBV10-3 to TRBJ2-3, with a weak D call TRBD2 (6 bases). The CDR3 contains 15 residues. The ends were cut back, 2 bases at V and 1 base at J, with 10 bases in the middle. The germline gives CDR1 ENHRY, CDR2 SYGVKD. The CDR3 nucleotides are TGTGCCATCAGTGAGGGTAGGGAGGGCACAGATACGCAGTATTTT. It encodes CAISEGREGTDTQYF.

This clonotype appeared a few times. The chain combines TRBV5-8 with TRBJ1-5; D not resolved. The V end was cut by 5 bases, the J end by 5 bases, with 8 bases between. Germline V lookup: CDR1 SGHTS, CDR2 YDEGEE. This CDR3 spans 12 amino acids. The CDR3 nucleotides are TGTGCCAGCAGTAACGGGGATCAGCCCCAGCATTTT. This sequence encodes CASSNGDQPQHF.

This clonotype appeared a few times. The chain uses TRBV7-8 and TRBJ2-5, with 8 bases lining up with TRBD2. Germline V lookup: CDR1 SGHVS, CDR2 FQNEAQ. This CDR3 comprises 15 residues. V lost 5 bases, J lost 4 bases, and 9 bases stayed unmatched. The CDR3 region is CASSGRRGAGETQYF. Here the CDR3 DNA reads TGTGCCAGCAGCGGAAGGCGGGGGGCCGGAGAGACCCAGTACTTC.

V gene TRBV24-1 combines with J gene TRBJ1-5, with 7 bases aligning to TRBD1. CDR1 and CDR2 (germline): KGHDR, SFDVKD. CDR3 size: 14 residues. V shed 5 bases, J shed 5 bases, and the junction held 5 bases outside the gene matches. Written as DNA, the CDR3 is TGTGCCACCAGTGGACAGGGTGGGGATCAGCCCCAGCATTTT. Translated: CATSGQGGDQPQHF.

This clonotype showed up just a few times. The V call is TRBV9, the J call TRBJ1-2; 7 bases map to TRBD1. Germline lookup yields CDR1 SGDLS and CDR2 YYNGEE. The CDR3 covers 15 residues. The J segment lost 5 bases and the V segment lost 3 bases, leaving 10 bases of the junction unmatched. The CDR3 protein is CASSASDRPSYGYTF. Here the CDR3 DNA reads TGTGCCAGCAGCGCGTCGGACAGGCCGAGTTATGGCTACACCTTC.

This clonotype came up many times. Written as DNA, the CDR3 is TGTGCCAGCAGCTTAAGTGAGGGGGGACCACCCCTCCACTTT. The encoded protein is CASSLSEGGPPLHF. The chain has TRBV11-2 and TRBJ1-6; perhaps TRBD1 as D (6 bases). Looked up from germline, CDR1 is SGHAT and CDR2 is FQNNGV. The CDR3 loop spans 14 amino acids. Between the trimmed V and J ends, which lost 2 bases and 11 bases, there was a span of 13 bases. Together with reference TRBV11-2 and TRBJ1-6, the CDR3 gives the full variable domain: EAGVAQSPRYKIIEKRQSVAFWCNPISGHATLYWYQQILGQGPKLLIQFQNNGVVDDSQLPKDRFSAERLKGVDSTLKIQPAKLEDSAVYLCASSLSEGGPPLHFGNGTRLTVT.

V usage is TRBV7-2 and J usage is TRBJ2-7; tentative D call: TRBD1 (5 bases). The germline CDR1 and CDR2 sequences are SGHTA and FQGNSA. Trimming pared 10 bases from V and 2 bases from J, leaving 9 bases between. The CDR3 is 11 residues long. The CDR3 coding sequence is TGTGCCACAAGGGGTCCCTACGAGCAGTACTTC. It codes for CATRGPYEQYF.

This clonotype has only one observation. The chain couples TRBV7-9 to TRBJ2-5; no reliable D call. Looked up from germline, CDR1 is SEHNR and CDR2 is FQNEAQ (reference sequence). The CDR3 consists of 15 residues. V was pared by 1 base and J by 5 bases, with 14 bases between. The CDR3, as DNA: TGTGCCAGCAGCTTAGTACTCTCTGGCCACGAGACCCAGTACTTC. This gives the protein CASSLVLSGHETQYF.

The gene calls are TRBV19 and TRBJ2-2, with 7 bases that match TRBD1. V was pared by 4 bases and J by 3 bases, with 2 bases of the junction left unmatched. The germline V gene has CDR1 LNHDA and CDR2 SQIVND (reference sequence). This CDR3 is 14 amino acids long. The chain's CDR3 is CASSNRGYTGELFF. CDR3 nucleotide sequence: TGTGCCAGTAGTAACAGGGGCTACACCGGGGAGCTGTTTTTT.

This clonotype was seen a few times. In DNA, the CDR3 is TGCGCCAGCGGAGCCTGGGCGGAGACCCAGTACTTC. This sequence encodes CASGAWAETQYF. The chain carries TRBV5-1 and TRBJ2-5; D remains unclear. V was shortened by 7 bases and J by 5 bases, with 12 bases between the two germline ends. CDR3 length equals 12 residues. The germline gives CDR1 SGHRS, CDR2 YFSETQ.

This clonotype appeared a few times. A much more abundant neighbour one base away suggests this may be a read error. J is TRBJ2-2 and V is TRBV10-3, with D hard to call. Germline values: CDR1 ENHRY, CDR2 SYGVKD. V gave up 10 bases and J gave up 2 bases, with 8 bases separating them. This CDR3 comprises 12 residues. The DNA of the CDR3 is TGTGCCAGCAGACATAACACCGGGGAGCTGTTTTTT. It yields the protein CASRHNTGELFF.

As to this clonotype: At one boundary the junction diverges from the germline segment, which might be a read error. The chain uses TRBV10-3 and TRBJ1-5; D uncertain. Per germline, CDR1 ENHRY and CDR2 SYGVKD. This CDR3 is 15 amino acids long. The CDR3, as DNA: TGTGCCAGCAGTGCATACCGATATGGCAATCAGCCCCAGCATTTT. Translating gives CASSAYRYGNQPQHF.

With respect to this clonotype: Given a much more abundant clone one base away, this may be a read error. V usage is TRBV25-1 and J usage is TRBJ2-6, with D tentatively TRBD1 (8 bases). This CDR3 contains 16 residues. Germline values: CDR1 MGHDK, CDR2 SYGVNS. The CDR3 nucleotides are TGCGCCAGCGGACAGGGAGGGGGGTCTGGGGCCGACGTCCTGACTTTC. It translates to CASGQGGGSGADVLTF.

The sample holds a few counts of this clonotype. This chain joins TRBV7-8 and TRBJ1-5; D remains unclear. The CDR3 totals 13 residues. The V and J ends lost 6 bases and 7 bases respectively, with 13 bases between them. Germline CDR1 SGHVS, CDR2 FQNEAQ. CDR3 in amino acids: CASSYYRGQPQHF. The CDR3 DNA reads TGTGCCAGCAGTTACTATCGTGGCCAGCCCCAGCATTTT. The whole variable domain, filled in from reference TRBV7-8 and TRBJ1-5, reads GAGVSQSPRYKVAKRGQDVALRCDPISGHVSLFWYQQALGQGPEFLTYFQNEAQLDKSGLPSDRFFAERPEGSVSTLKIQRTQQEDSAVYLCASSYYRGQPQHFGDGTRLSIL.

As to this clonotype: Mismatch with germline at one junction end may stem from a read error. V usage is TRBV7-9 and J usage is TRBJ1-2; tentative D call: TRBD1 (6 bases). In germline, CDR1 is SEHNR, CDR2 FQNEAQ (reference sequence). This CDR3 spans 18 amino acids. The CDR3: CASSQVPGQALLNYGYTF. CDR3 sequence (DNA): TGCGCCAGCAGCCAAGTACCGGGACAAGCCCTACTAAACTATGGCTACACCTTC.